These T cell receptor beta chains were read from a single sample in a study of T cell changes during pregnancy in multiple sclerosis. Profiling relied on immunoSEQ multiplex PCR, and the TCRdb table lists in-frame clones only, not all of them. The table records tens of thousands of clones, more than 70% of them present only once. Specimen: peripheral blood, collected in the first trimester of pregnancy. Receptors were obtained from a female donor in good health, enrolled as a control in a pregnancy study. Each CDR3 is given with its conserved first and last residue. The D gene is left open where the match is weak. Clone size is shown for a subset of rows, as once, few, many or a class of expanded clone.

V gene,J gene,D gene,clone size,CDR3 DNA,CDR3 protein
TRBV6-5,TRBJ1-5,TRBD1,-,TGTGCCAGCAGTTTCGGACAGGATCAGCCCCAGCATTTT,CASSFGQDQPQHF
TRBV6-1,TRBJ2-3,TRBD2,few,TGTGCCAGCAGTGAAGCGCGGGGGGGCACAGATACGCAGTATTTT,CASSEARGGTDTQYF
TRBV4-3,TRBJ1-4,-,-,TGCGCCAGCAGCCAAGGAGGGTTCAGTGGTTCGCATAATGAAAAACTGTTTTTT,CASSQGGFSGSHNEKLFF
TRBV6-5,TRBJ2-7,TRBD1,-,TGTGCCAGCAGTACGGACAGGGGGCTATCGGAGCAGTACTTC,CASSTDRGLSEQYF
TRBV5-1,TRBJ1-1,-,-,TGCGCCAGCAGCTTAGGGGTAGACACTGAAGCTTTCTTT,CASSLGVDTEAFF
TRBV30,TRBJ2-5,-,-,TGTGCCTGGATTCGTCTACAGGGTCGGGAGACCCAGTACTTC,CAWIRLQGRETQYF
TRBV5-1,TRBJ1-5,TRBD1,-,TGCGCCAGCAGCTTGGAAGGACAGGCGAATCAGCCCCAGCATTTT,CASSLEGQANQPQHF
TRBV4-3,TRBJ2-1,TRBD2,once,TGCGCCAGCAGCCAAGAAGGACTAGCGGGGGGGCTCTGGGGCTGGTCTGAACAGTTCTTC,CASSQEGLAGGLWGWSEQFF
TRBV7-2,TRBJ2-7,-,-,TGTGCCAGCAGCTTAGCGGGGACATCAACCTACGAGCAGTACTTC,CASSLAGTSTYEQYF
TRBV19,TRBJ2-1,TRBD2,-,TGTGCCAGTAGTGGGCTAGCGGAGTACAATGAGCAGTTCTTC,CASSGLAEYNEQFF
TRBV30,TRBJ1-2,TRBD1,-,TGTGCCTGGAGTACAGGGGCCTATGGCTACACCTTC,CAWSTGAYGYTF
TRBV6-5,TRBJ2-7,TRBD1,-,TGTGCCAGCAGTTACCAGGGGGCAACCTACGAGCAGTACTTC,CASSYQGATYEQYF
TRBV5-1,TRBJ2-2,-,-,TGCGCCAGCAGCCCGGATGGGGGGGCAGGGAGGACGGCCGGGGAGCTGTTTTTT,CASSPDGGAGRTAGELFF
TRBV9,TRBJ1-4,TRBD1,-,TGTGCCAGCAGCGTAGCTATCGGCAGGGGGGAAAAACTGTTTTTT,CASSVAIGRGEKLFF
TRBV19,TRBJ1-6,-,-,TGTGCCAGTAGTTCCCGTGGGGCGGAAAATTCACCCCTCCACTTT,CASSSRGAENSPLHF
TRBV4-1,TRBJ2-3,-,-,TGCGCCAGCAGCCTTTCTGGGCCCGTGGGAGATACGCAGTATTTT,CASSLSGPVGDTQYF
TRBV5-1,TRBJ1-4,TRBD1,-,TGCGCCAGCAGCACACAGGGGCGTGCAACTAATGAAAAACTGTTTTTT,CASSTQGRATNEKLFF